This T cell receptor (beta chain) was profiled in a study of cytomegalovirus exposure and HLA in healthy donors. The PCR had 60 Vbeta and 13 Jbeta primers. Measured with immunoSEQ multiplex PCR; TCRdb has only the in-frame clones, and not every one. Of roughly 100,000 clones listed, just over 75% are singletons. The CDR3 is made up of 14 amino acids. The V and J ends lost 8 bases and 8 bases respectively, with 19 bases between them. Germline CDR1 is MNHNY and CDR2 is SVGAGI (reference sequence). This clone came up a few times. Antigen unknown. The study's findings and limits: Most observed TCR sequences were rare, whereas some public TCRs were detected in many donors. Presence/absence analyses took donor sequencing depth as roughly uniform.

This receptor was obtained from a man aged 35-49 years in good health and CMV-seropositive. V and J are TRBV6-6 and TRBJ2-1; tentative D call: TRBD1 (6 bases). Sequenced input: PBMCs. CDR3 protein: CASVVWQGSDEQFF. The CDR3 nucleotides are TGTGCCAGCGTCGTATGGCAGGGGAGCGATGAGCAGTTCTTC.